What follows are 31 T cell receptor beta chains derived from one specimen sequenced in a study of T-cell reconstitution after alpha-beta-depleted transplantation in children (dated by TCRdb to about 2016). The protocol used for the library was PCR. TCRdb shows the sequencer as Illumina HiSeq 2500. To normalize quantification of the TCRbeta repertoire, the TCR libraries were built with molecular barcoding that relied on unique molecular identifiers. Clones were called with MiXCR by TCRdb after fastp trimmed the public reads at Q25, and only in-frame beta chains were retained. Rows are combined by CDR3 protein, so each entry shows the most common genes and DNA. The sample profile shows a few hundred thousand distinct CDR3 sequences; around 13% of them were found once. The biggest ten clones account for around 2% of the sample. This specimen's treatment or condition label, interpreted: allogeneic hematopoietic cell transplantation with graft depleted of TCRalphabeta T cells and CD19 B cells.

The source material was PBMCs, mostly from graft donor cells, sampled 360 days after TCRalphabeta/CD19-depleted stem cell transplant. Receptor source: a male patient between 10 and 17 years old who had a stem cell transplant for acute myeloid leukemia, so the T cells may come from the graft donor.

The gene calls are TRBV18 and TRBJ2-1; possibly TRBD2 for D (6 bases). This CDR3 is built from 16 residues. CDR1 is KGHSH, CDR2 LQKENI, per germline. Trimming removed 0 bases from V and 6 bases from J, with 15 bases in between. The CDR3 loop reads CASSPPKRGTGNEQFF. The CDR3 coding sequence is TGTGCCAGCTCACCACCGAAGAGAGGGACTGGCAATGAGCAGTTCTTC.

This clonotype was found many times. The chain employs TRBV7-8 and TRBJ2-1; TRBD2 agrees at 11 bases. This CDR3 comprises 15 residues. With V trimmed by 4 bases and J by 4 bases, 3 bases remained unmatched. Germline CDR1 SGHVS, CDR2 FQNEAQ. For the CDR3, the DNA is TGTGCCAGCAGCTCCCGGACTAGCGGGTACAATGAGCAGTTCTTC. Translation: CASSSRTSGYNEQFF.

The table lists this clonotype with many counts. The chain uses TRBV29-1 and TRBJ2-1; no definite D call. Trimming removed 5 bases from V and 0 bases from J, with 17 bases in between. The CDR3 totals 16 residues. CDR1 is SQVTM, CDR2 ANQGSEA, per germline. Written as DNA, the CDR3 is TGCAGCGTTAGGTATCAGAAACTGGTCTCCTACAATGAGCAGTTCTTC. Amino acid sequence: CSVRYQKLVSYNEQFF.

V gene TRBV18 combines with J gene TRBJ2-7; a possible D gene is TRBD1 (5 bases). Trimming stripped 4 bases from V and 0 bases from J, with 7 bases between. The CDR3 runs 13 residues. Germline V lookup: CDR1 KGHSH, CDR2 LQKENI. CDR3 amino acids: CASSQQVSYEQYF. CDR3 DNA: TGTGCCAGCTCACAACAGGTCTCCTACGAGCAGTACTTC.

The V and J genes are TRBV5-1 and TRBJ2-1; no definite D call. Deletions cut 4 bases from V and 4 bases from J, with 15 bases between. This CDR3 is 15 amino acids long. Germline CDR1 SGHRS, CDR2 YFSETQ. CDR3 in DNA: TGCGCCAGCAGCCTCCGACGAGAGGTTTACAATGAGCAGTTCTTC. It is translated as CASSLRREVYNEQFF.

This clonotype turned up a few times. The chain couples TRBV20-1 to TRBJ2-7; tentatively, D is TRBD2 (5 bases). The CDR3 is made up of 13 amino acids. The germline CDR1 and CDR2 sequences are DFQATT and SNEGSKA (reference sequence). V was trimmed by 8 bases and J by 2 bases, leaving 16 bases between them. CDR3 region: CSYQVASTYEQYF. The CDR3 DNA reads as TGCAGTTATCAGGTAGCGAGTACCTACGAGCAGTACTTC.

The CDR3 is CSVDLLNGEAFF. CDR3 nucleotides: TGCAGCGTTGATCTCTTGAACGGTGAAGCTTTCTTT. The V and J genes are TRBV29-1 and TRBJ1-1; D call uncertain. CDR1 and CDR2 from the germline V gene are SQVTM and ANQGSEA. The ends were cut back, 3 bases at V and 7 bases at J, with 12 bases in the middle. The CDR3 contains 12 residues.

This clonotype was observed many times. The chain couples TRBV29-1 to TRBJ2-3; TRBD1 matches at 7 bases. V lost 8 bases, J lost 5 bases, and 22 bases stayed unmatched. Germline CDR1 reads SQVTM; CDR2 reads ANQGSEA. The CDR3 totals 17 residues. CDR3 bases: TGCAGCTTAACAGACCTAGACAGGGCCCGGACCTTAGATACGCAGTATTTT. It codes for CSLTDLDRARTLDTQYF.

In this sample, this clonotype turned up many times. The V and J genes are TRBV28 and TRBJ2-2, with D unclear. Germline CDR1 reads MDHEN; CDR2 reads SYDVKM. V dropped 7 bases and J dropped 1 base, with 7 bases sitting between them. The CDR3 contains 13 residues. CDR3 loop: CASIALNTGELFF. CDR3 DNA sequence: TGTGCCAGCATCGCGTTGAACACCGGGGAGCTGTTTTTT.

This clonotype was counted many times. The CDR3 region is CSVGGTGVGNTEAFF. The CDR3 nucleotides are TGCAGCGTTGGGGGGACAGGAGTTGGAAACACTGAAGCTTTCTTT. The chain recombines TRBV29-1 with TRBJ1-1; TRBD1 matches 8 bases. Germline V gene sequence: CDR1 SQVTM, CDR2 ANQGSEA. Trimming took 4 bases from V and 2 from J; bases not matched to a gene: 9. The length of the CDR3 is 15 residues.

This clonotype was detected many times. The V call is TRBV7-2, the J call TRBJ2-7, with D possibly being TRBD1 (6 bases). This CDR3 region has 16 residues. CDR1 and CDR2 from the germline V gene are SGHTA and FQGNSA. V was shortened by 5 bases and J by 4 bases, with 21 bases between the two germline ends. The CDR3 nucleotides are TGTGCCAGCAGCCCTGGGACACGGGTAGTCCAGTACGAGCAGTACTTC. Translation gives CASSPGTRVVQYEQYF.

This clonotype appeared a few times. The chain recombines TRBV20-1 with TRBJ1-2; no reliable D call. The length of the CDR3 is 12 residues. The V end lost 5 bases, the J end lost 0 bases, and 7 bases lay between the germline ends. CDR1 and CDR2 (germline): DFQATT, SNEGSKA (reference sequence). The CDR3 sequence: CSALNSNYGYTF. In DNA form, the CDR3 reads TGCAGTGCTTTGAACTCTAACTATGGCTACACCTTC.

This clonotype has just a few counts. The rearrangement uses TRBV3-1 and TRBJ2-7, with 9 bases matching TRBD2. The germline V gene has CDR1 LGHDT and CDR2 YNNKEL (reference sequence). V shed 1 base and J 2 bases; nucleotides not matched to a gene: 6. This CDR3 has 16 amino acids. CDR3 coding DNA: TGTGCCAGCAGCCAAGGAACTAGCGGGCACCCCTACGAGCAGTACTTC. Translated: CASSQGTSGHPYEQYF.

This clonotype was seen more than once but under ten times. The chain carries TRBV7-9 and TRBJ2-7; TRBD2 is a possible D gene (6 bases). The germline V gene encodes CDR1 SEHNR and CDR2 FQNEAQ (reference sequence). Trimming pared 1 base from V and 1 base from J, leaving 11 bases between. The CDR3 has 15 amino acids. The CDR3 region has the DNA TGTGCCAGCAGCTTAGGAGGAGGGCAGTCCTACGAGCAGTACTTC. Translating it yields CASSLGGGQSYEQYF.

The CDR3 DNA is TGCAGCGTTGAAGAGGAACAGGGAACCGGCTCCTACGAGCAGTACTTC. Its protein is CSVEEEQGTGSYEQYF. The V gene is TRBV29-1, the J gene TRBJ2-7; D possibly corresponds to TRBD1 (6 bases). Trimming took 0 bases from V and 0 from J, leaving 15 bases between them. The CDR3 has 16 residues. Per the germline V gene, CDR1 is SQVTM and CDR2 is ANQGSEA.

This clonotype was counted only a few times. This chain connects TRBV21-1 to TRBJ2-4; TRBD2, the table's D call, lacks a check against the DNA. TRBV21-1 constitutes a pseudogene. The CDR3 length is 14 residues. CDR3 sequence: CASSAGTSVNIQYF. The CDR3 nucleotides are TGTGCCAGCAGCGCCGGGACTAGCGTTAACATTCAGTACTTC.

This chain links TRBV12-3 or TRBV12-4 with TRBJ1-1; weak D call: TRBD1 (5 bases). The V end lost 4 bases, the J end lost 4 bases, and 16 bases lay between the germline ends. The CDR3 length is 15 residues. This chain's CDR3 is CASSSGFTGGTEAFF. The CDR3 nucleotides are TGTGCCAGCAGTTCCGGCTTTACGGGGGGCACTGAAGCTTTCTTT.

The chain uses TRBV7-2 and TRBJ2-7; possibly TRBD2 for D (6 bases). Looked up from germline, CDR1 is SGHTA and CDR2 is FQGNSA. The CDR3 has 15 residues. V was shortened by 1 base and J by 0 bases, with 10 bases between the two germline ends. The CDR3 protein is CASSLGLGVSYEQYF. The CDR3 DNA is TGTGCCAGCAGCTTAGGACTAGGGGTCTCCTACGAGCAGTACTTC.

The chain links TRBV7-6 to TRBJ2-3, with D possibly TRBD1 on 6 matching bases. V shed 2 bases and J shed 6 bases, with 18 bases lying between them. The CDR3 has 16 amino acids. Germline V gene data show CDR1 as SGHVS and CDR2 as FNYEAQ. The CDR3, as DNA: TGTGCCAGCAGCTTAAGCGGAACAGGGAACAGGGATACGCAGTATTTT. Amino acid sequence: CASSLSGTGNRDTQYF. Supplemented by reference TRBV7-6 and TRBJ2-3, the full variable domain reads GAGVSQSPRYKVTKRGQDVALRCDPISGHVSLYWYRQALGQGPEFLTYFNYEAQQDKSGLPNDRFSAERPEGSISTLTIQRTEQRDSAMYRCASSLSGTGNRDTQYFGPGTRLTVL.

The J gene is TRBJ2-3, the V gene TRBV29-1; D may be TRBD2 (5 bases). This CDR3 spans 12 amino acids. The germline V and J ends were trimmed by 7 bases and 4 bases, with 12 bases remaining between them. CDR1 and CDR2 from the germline V gene are SQVTM and ANQGSEA. CDR3 sequence: CSAVLGSDTQYF. The CDR3 DNA is TGCAGCGCTGTACTAGGTTCAGATACGCAGTATTTT.

This clonotype showed up many times. This chain joins TRBV7-8 and TRBJ2-1, with D possibly TRBD1 on 6 matching bases. This CDR3 region has 17 residues. V lost 4 bases and J lost 4, with 20 bases in between. Germline loops: CDR1 SGHVS, CDR2 FQNEAQ. The CDR3 DNA follows: TGTGCCAGCAGCTCTTTATCGGGGTCTCAGGGGTACAATGAGCAGTTCTTC. Translation gives CASSSLSGSQGYNEQFF.

This clonotype was counted between two and nine times. The chain is built from TRBV20-1 and TRBJ2-3; no firm D call. This CDR3 region has 16 residues. Germline values: CDR1 DFQATT, CDR2 SNEGSKA (reference sequence). Trimming took off 4 bases at V and 4 bases at J, with 21 bases between the two ends. The chain's CDR3 is CSATTDIGTGADTQYF. In DNA, the CDR3 is TGCAGTGCTACCACAGATATAGGAACTGGGGCAGATACGCAGTATTTT.

This clonotype turned up a few times. This rearrangement joins TRBV29-1 to TRBJ2-1; no reliable D call. Trimming cost V 4 bases and J 5 bases, with 9 bases left between them. Germline CDR1 is SQVTM and CDR2 is ANQGSEA. This CDR3 has 12 amino acids. Here the CDR3 DNA reads TGCAGCGTTGTGGACCTGAACAATGAGCAGTTCTTC. This encodes CSVVDLNNEQFF.

This clonotype has ten or more counts. The J gene is TRBJ2-5, the V gene TRBV20-1; 13 bases are shared with TRBD2. The V and J ends lost 0 bases and 4 bases, in that order; junction bases with no gene match: 5. The germline gives CDR1 DFQATT, CDR2 SNEGSKA (reference sequence). The CDR3 runs 16 residues. CDR3 coding DNA: TGCAGTGCTAGAGATAGGACTAGCGGGAGAGGAGAGACCCAGTACTTC. Translated: CSARDRTSGRGETQYF.

J is TRBJ2-3 and V is TRBV20-1; D is uncertain. The CDR3 has 12 amino acids. With 7 bases removed from V and 4 bases from J, the gap between germline ends came to 12 bases. Germline V gene sequence: CDR1 DFQATT, CDR2 SNEGSKA (reference sequence). CDR3 sequence: CSVPKPADTQYF. Here the CDR3 DNA reads TGCAGTGTACCCAAGCCCGCAGATACGCAGTATTTT.

This clonotype came up a few times. The chain employs TRBV24-1 and TRBJ2-5; 7 bases are shared with TRBD1. This CDR3 contains 17 residues. Trimming cost V 3 bases and J 0 bases; bases outside gene matches: 9. Germline values: CDR1 KGHDR, CDR2 SFDVKD. In nucleotides, the CDR3 is TGTGCCACCAGTGATCCCAGTAAGGGACAGTACCAAGAGACCCAGTACTTC. Residues: CATSDPSKGQYQETQYF.

This clonotype was seen a handful of times. The chain employs TRBV15 and TRBJ2-3; 7 bases fit TRBD2. CDR3 length equals 16 residues. CDR1 is LNHNV, CDR2 YYDKDF, per germline (reference sequence). J lost 2 bases, V lost 3 bases, and 8 bases had no gene match. The DNA for the CDR3 is TGTGCCACCAGCAGTGGGGGGGAGGGGAACACAGATACGCAGTATTTT. It codes for CATSSGGEGNTDTQYF.

This clonotype was detected a few times. The V gene is TRBV6-2 or TRBV6-3, the J gene TRBJ2-6; D uncertain. Germline V CDR1 and CDR2: MNHEY, SVGEGT. The CDR3 has 11 residues. Between the trimmed V and J ends, which lost 6 bases and 10 bases, there was a span of 7 bases. CDR3 DNA: TGTGCCAGCAGGCGTGAAAACGTCCTGACTTTC. Protein: CASRRENVLTF.

The chain is built from TRBV24-1 and TRBJ2-3; tentative D call: TRBD1 (5 bases). The V end lost 1 base, the J end lost 6 bases, and 16 bases lay between the germline ends. CDR3 length: 16 residues. CDR1 and CDR2 from the germline V gene are KGHDR and SFDVKD. CDR3 region: CATSDFPGQAGDTQYF. For the CDR3, the DNA is TGTGCCACCAGTGATTTCCCAGGGCAGGCAGGGGATACGCAGTATTTT.

This clonotype has a count of ten or more. V usage is TRBV11-2 and J usage is TRBJ2-3; no clear D. This CDR3 has 14 amino acids. CDR1 and CDR2 from the germline V gene are SGHAT and FQNNGV. V lost 0 bases, J lost 2 bases, and 6 bases lay in between. The CDR3 bases are TGTGCCAGCAGCTTAGATCGGGTCACAGATACGCAGTATTTT. Its protein is CASSLDRVTDTQYF.

This clonotype was observed a few times. The chain couples TRBV6-5 to TRBJ2-4; 8 bases match TRBD2. Germline CDR1 is MNHEY and CDR2 is SVGAGI. With V trimmed by 2 bases and J by 7 bases, 10 bases remained unmatched. This CDR3 region has 16 residues. CDR3 in amino acids: CASSYSPREGGNIQYF. The CDR3 coding sequence is TGTGCCAGCAGTTACAGTCCTCGGGAGGGCGGGAACATTCAGTACTTC.